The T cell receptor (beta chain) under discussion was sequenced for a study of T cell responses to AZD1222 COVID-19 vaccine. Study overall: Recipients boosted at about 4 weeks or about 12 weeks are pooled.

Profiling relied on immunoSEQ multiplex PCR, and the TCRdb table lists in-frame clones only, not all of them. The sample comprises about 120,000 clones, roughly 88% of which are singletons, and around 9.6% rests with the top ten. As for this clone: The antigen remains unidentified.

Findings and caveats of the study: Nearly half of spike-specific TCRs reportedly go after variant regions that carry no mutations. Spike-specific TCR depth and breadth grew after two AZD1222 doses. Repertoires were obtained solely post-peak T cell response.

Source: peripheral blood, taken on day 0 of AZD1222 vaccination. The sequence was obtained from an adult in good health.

CDR3 protein: CASSYSKNRGTDTQYF. The CDR3 nucleotides read TGTGCCAGCAGTTACTCGAAAAACAGGGGCACAGATACGCAGTATTTT. This rearrangement joins TRBV6-5 to TRBJ2-3; D is possibly TRBD1 (6 bases). The CDR3 is made up of 16 amino acids. Trimming stripped 0 bases from V and 1 base from J, with 11 bases between. CDR1 and CDR2 from the germline V gene are MNHEY and SVGAGI.